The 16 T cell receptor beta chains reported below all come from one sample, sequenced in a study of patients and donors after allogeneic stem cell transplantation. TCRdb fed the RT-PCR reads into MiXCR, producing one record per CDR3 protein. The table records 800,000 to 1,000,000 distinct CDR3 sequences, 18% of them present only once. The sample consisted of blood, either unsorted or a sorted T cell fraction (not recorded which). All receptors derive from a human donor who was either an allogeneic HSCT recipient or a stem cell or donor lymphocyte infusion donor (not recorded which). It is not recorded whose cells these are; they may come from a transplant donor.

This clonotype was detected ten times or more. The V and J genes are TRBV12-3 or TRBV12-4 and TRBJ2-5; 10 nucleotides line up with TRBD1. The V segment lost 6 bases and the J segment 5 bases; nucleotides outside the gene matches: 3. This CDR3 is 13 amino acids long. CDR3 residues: CASSRGQGETQYF. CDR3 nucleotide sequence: TGTGCCAGCAGCCGGGGACAGGGGGAGACCCAGTACTTC.

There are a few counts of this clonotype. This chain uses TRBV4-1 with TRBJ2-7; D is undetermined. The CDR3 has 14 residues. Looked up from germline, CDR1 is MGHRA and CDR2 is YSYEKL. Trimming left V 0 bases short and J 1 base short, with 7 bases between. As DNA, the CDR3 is TGCGCCAGCAGCCAAGACGGCAAGTCCTACGAGCAGTACTTC. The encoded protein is CASSQDGKSYEQYF.

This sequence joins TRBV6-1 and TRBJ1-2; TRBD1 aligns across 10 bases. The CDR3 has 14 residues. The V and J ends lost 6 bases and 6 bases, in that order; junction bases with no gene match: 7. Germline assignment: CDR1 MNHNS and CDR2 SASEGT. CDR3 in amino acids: CASSRSGTGDGYTF. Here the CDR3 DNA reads TGTGCCAGCAGCCGATCCGGGACAGGGGATGGCTACACCTTC.

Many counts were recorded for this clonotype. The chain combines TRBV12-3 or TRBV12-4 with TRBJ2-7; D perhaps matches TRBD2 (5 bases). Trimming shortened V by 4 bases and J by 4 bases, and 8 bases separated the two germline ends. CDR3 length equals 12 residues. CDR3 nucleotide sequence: TGTGCCAGCAGTTCCCGGGGTTACGAGCAGTACTTC. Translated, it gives CASSSRGYEQYF.

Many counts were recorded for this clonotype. This chain's CDR3 is CASSAWRGNTDTQYF. CDR3 DNA: TGTGCCAGCAGCGCCTGGCGGGGCAACACAGATACGCAGTATTTT. The chain uses TRBV12-1 and TRBJ2-3; the listed D gene, TRBD1, was not tested against the DNA. TRBV12-1 is classified as a pseudogene. This CDR3 has 15 residues.

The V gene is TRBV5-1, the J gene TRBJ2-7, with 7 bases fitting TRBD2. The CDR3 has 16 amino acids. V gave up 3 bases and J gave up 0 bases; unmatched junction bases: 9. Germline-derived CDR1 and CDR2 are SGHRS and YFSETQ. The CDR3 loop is CASSSGLAAYSYEQYF. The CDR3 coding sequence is TGCGCCAGCAGCTCGGGGCTAGCGGCCTACTCCTACGAGCAGTACTTC.

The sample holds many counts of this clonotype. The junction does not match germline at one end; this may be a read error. The CDR3 reads CSVEDLSLEAFF. For the CDR3, the DNA is TGCAGCGTCGAAGACCTTTCCCTTGAAGCTTTCTTT. J is TRBJ1-1 and V is TRBV29-1; D uncertain. In germline, CDR1 is SQVTM, CDR2 ANQGSEA. The length of the CDR3 is 12 residues.

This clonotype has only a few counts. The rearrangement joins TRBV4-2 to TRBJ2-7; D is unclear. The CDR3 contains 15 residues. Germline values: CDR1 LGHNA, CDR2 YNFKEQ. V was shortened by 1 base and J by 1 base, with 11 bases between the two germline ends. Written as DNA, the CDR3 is TGTGCCAGCAGCCAAGGTCCCTCTCAATCCTACGAGCAGTACTTC. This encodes CASSQGPSQSYEQYF.

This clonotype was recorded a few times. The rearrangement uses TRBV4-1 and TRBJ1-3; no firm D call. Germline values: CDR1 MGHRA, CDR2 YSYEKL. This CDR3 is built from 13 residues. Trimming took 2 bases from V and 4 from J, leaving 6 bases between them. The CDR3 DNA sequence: TGCGCCAGCAGCCAATACCAGGGAAACACCATATATTTT. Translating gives CASSQYQGNTIYF.

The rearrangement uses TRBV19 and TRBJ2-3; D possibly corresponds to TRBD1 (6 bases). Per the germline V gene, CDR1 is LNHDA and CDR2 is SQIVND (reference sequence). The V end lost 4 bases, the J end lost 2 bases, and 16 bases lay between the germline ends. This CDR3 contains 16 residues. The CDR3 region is CASSSGQRINTDTQYF. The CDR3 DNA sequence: TGTGCCAGTAGTAGCGGACAGAGAATAAACACAGATACGCAGTATTTT. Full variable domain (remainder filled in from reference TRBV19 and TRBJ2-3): DGGITQSPKYLFRKEGQNVTLSCEQNLNHDAMYWYRQDPGQGLRLIYYSQIVNDFQKGDIAEGYSVSREKKESFPLTVTSAQKNPTAFYLCASSSGQRINTDTQYFGPGTRLTVL.

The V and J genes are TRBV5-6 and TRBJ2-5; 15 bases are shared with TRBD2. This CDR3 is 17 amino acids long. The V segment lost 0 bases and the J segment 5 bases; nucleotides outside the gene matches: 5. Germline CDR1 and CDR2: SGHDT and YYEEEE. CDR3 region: CASSLDGLAGGPETQYF. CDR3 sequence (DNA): TGTGCCAGCAGCTTGGATGGACTAGCGGGGGGGCCGGAGACCCAGTACTTC.

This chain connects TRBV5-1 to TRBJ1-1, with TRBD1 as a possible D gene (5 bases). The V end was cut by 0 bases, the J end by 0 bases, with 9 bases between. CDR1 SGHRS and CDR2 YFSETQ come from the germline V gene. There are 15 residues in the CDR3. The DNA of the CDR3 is TGCGCCAGCAGCTTGGTGGCAGGGTTGAACACTGAAGCTTTCTTT. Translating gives CASSLVAGLNTEAFF. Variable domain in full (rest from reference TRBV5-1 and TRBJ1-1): KAGVTQTPRYLIKTRGQQVTLSCSPISGHRSVSWYQQTPGQGLQFLFEYFSETQRNKGNFPGRFSGRQFSNSRSEMNVSTLELGDSALYLCASSLVAGLNTEAFFGQGTRLTVV.

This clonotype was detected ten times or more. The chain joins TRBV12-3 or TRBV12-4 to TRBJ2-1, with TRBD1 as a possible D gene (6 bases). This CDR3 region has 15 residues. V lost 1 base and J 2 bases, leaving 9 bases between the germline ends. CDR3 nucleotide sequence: TGTGCCAGCAGTTTAGGGGGGCCTCCCTACAATGAGCAGTTCTTC. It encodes CASSLGGPPYNEQFF.

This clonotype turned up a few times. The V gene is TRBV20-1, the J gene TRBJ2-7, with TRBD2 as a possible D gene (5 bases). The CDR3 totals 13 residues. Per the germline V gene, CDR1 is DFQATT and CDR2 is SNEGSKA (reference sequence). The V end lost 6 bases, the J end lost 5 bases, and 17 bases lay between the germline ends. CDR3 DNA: TGCAGTGCCTTAACTAGGATAAACAACGAGCAGTACTTC. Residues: CSALTRINNEQYF.

CDR3 in amino acids: CASSTSGEDTQYF. For the CDR3, the DNA is TGTGCCAGCAGCACGTCAGGGGAAGATACGCAGTATTTT. This chain uses TRBV7-9 with TRBJ2-3; D is possibly TRBD1 (6 bases). CDR1 is SEHNR, CDR2 FQNEAQ, per germline (reference sequence). This CDR3 spans 13 amino acids. The V end was cut by 5 bases, the J end by 5 bases, with 11 bases between.

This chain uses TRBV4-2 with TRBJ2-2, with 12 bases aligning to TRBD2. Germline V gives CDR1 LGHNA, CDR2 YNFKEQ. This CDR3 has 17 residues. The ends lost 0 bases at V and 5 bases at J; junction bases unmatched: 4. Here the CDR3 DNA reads TGTGCCAGCAGCCAAGATAGACTAGCGGGAGTAACCGGGGAGCTGTTTTTT. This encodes CASSQDRLAGVTGELFF.